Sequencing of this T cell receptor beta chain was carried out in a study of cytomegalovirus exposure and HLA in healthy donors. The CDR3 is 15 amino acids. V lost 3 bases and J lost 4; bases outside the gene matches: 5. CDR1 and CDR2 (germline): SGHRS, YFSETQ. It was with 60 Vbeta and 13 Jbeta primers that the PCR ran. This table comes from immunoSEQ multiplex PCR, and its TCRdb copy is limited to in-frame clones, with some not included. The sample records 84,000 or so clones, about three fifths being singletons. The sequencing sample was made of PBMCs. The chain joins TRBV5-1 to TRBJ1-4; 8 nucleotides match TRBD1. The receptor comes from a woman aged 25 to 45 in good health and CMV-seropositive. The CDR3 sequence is CASSSGQGYNEKLFF. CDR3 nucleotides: TGCGCCAGCAGCTCCGGACAGGGCTATAATGAAAAACTGTTTTTT.